Each of the 19 T cell receptor beta chains below was sequenced from the same sample in a study of T-cell reconstitution after alpha-beta-depleted transplantation in children (dated by TCRdb to about 2016). The library was generated by PCR. Instrument used: Illumina HiSeq 2500. Molecular barcoding was employed in the preparation of TCR libraries, with unique molecular identifiers being used to normalize TCRbeta repertoire quantification. TCRdb handled the public reads itself, with Q25 trimming in fastp and clone calling in MiXCR, and kept productive beta chains. Rows are unified per CDR3 protein, each entry keeping the most common DNA and genes. In all, the sample holds 250,000 to 300,000 distinct CDR3 sequences, and approximately 9.6% of those were seen once. Of the sample, 9.5% to 13% falls within the top ten clones. Material: PBMCs from the stem cell graft donor, obtained from the stem cell graft. These receptors were obtained from a human donor who donated a stem cell graft to a child with SCID.

The CDR3, as DNA: TGTGCCAGCAGCTTGCGGGGGGTAAGCACAGATACGCAGTATTTT. It codes for CASSLRGVSTDTQYF. The chain is built from TRBV11-3 and TRBJ2-3; the match to TRBD2 covers 8 bases. J was trimmed by 0 bases and V by 3 bases; bases with no gene match: 2. The CDR3 totals 15 residues. CDR1 is SGHNT, CDR2 YENEEA, per germline.

This clonotype was counted between two and nine times. The rearrangement links TRBV20-1 to TRBJ1-2; D gene ambiguous. Per the germline V gene, CDR1 is DFQATT and CDR2 is SNEGSKA (reference sequence). The CDR3 loop spans 14 amino acids. The V gene lost 0 bases and the J gene lost 6 bases, with 14 bases spanning the gap. The CDR3 sequence is CSARDQNRGDGYTF. DNA for the CDR3: TGCAGTGCTAGAGATCAGAACAGAGGTGATGGCTACACCTTC.

The rearrangement joins TRBV25-1 to TRBJ1-4, with D unresolved. The CDR3 contains 14 residues. Germline V CDR1 and CDR2: MGHDK, SYGVNS. The V end lost 4 bases, the J end lost 0 bases, and 6 bases lay between the germline ends. The CDR3 spells CASSGPATNEKLFF. In DNA, the CDR3 is TGTGCCAGCAGTGGCCCCGCAACTAATGAAAAACTGTTTTTT.

V is TRBV14 and J is TRBJ1-1; D ambiguous. From germline, CDR1 is SGHDN and CDR2 FVKESK. Trimming removed 3 bases from V and 0 bases from J, with 5 bases in between. The CDR3 sequence is 13 residues long. The CDR3 DNA follows: TGTGCCAGCAGCCAGGTGATGAACACTGAAGCTTTCTTT. This encodes CASSQVMNTEAFF.

This clonotype is classed as medium-sized (0.01 to 0.1%). The rearrangement joins TRBV20-1 to TRBJ2-7, with D maybe TRBD1 (6 bases). The CDR3 extends over 14 amino acids. From germline, CDR1 is DFQATT and CDR2 SNEGSKA (reference sequence). V was clipped by 2 bases and J by 2 bases, with 13 bases between them. CDR3 in DNA: TGCAGTGCTAGATCTACAGGGTTGCCCTACGAGCAGTACTTC. Its protein product is CSARSTGLPYEQYF.

This clonotype was detected many times. The V gene is TRBV10-1, the J gene TRBJ1-1, with D hard to call. Germline V CDR1 and CDR2: WNHNN, SYGVQD (reference sequence). The CDR3 totals 13 residues. V lost 3 bases to trimming and J lost 1 base, with 6 bases between them. CDR3 protein: CASSETKNTEAFF. In DNA, the CDR3 is TGCGCCAGCAGTGAAACCAAGAACACTGAAGCTTTCTTT.

This clonotype was observed a few times. This chain links TRBV11-3 with TRBJ2-1; 10 nucleotides align to TRBD1. Trimming took 6 bases from V and 8 from J; bases not matched to a gene: 4. In germline, CDR1 is SGHNT, CDR2 YENEEA. CDR3 length equals 13 residues. In nucleotides, the CDR3 is TGTGCCAGCAGACGGACAGGGGGTCATGAGCAGTTCTTC. Its protein is CASRRTGGHEQFF.

The chain recombines TRBV6-1 with TRBJ2-1, with D possibly TRBD2 on 5 matching bases. CDR1 and CDR2 (germline): MNHNS, SASEGT. Trimming removed 2 bases from V and 5 bases from J, with 13 bases in between. The CDR3 loop spans 15 amino acids. CDR3 DNA: TGTGCCAGCAGTGAAACGCTGACTATACACAATGAGCAGTTCTTC. Encoded protein: CASSETLTIHNEQFF.

This chain joins TRBV18 and TRBJ1-3; tentatively, D is TRBD1 (6 bases). Germline CDR1 is KGHSH and CDR2 is LQKENI. Trimming took 0 bases from V and 0 from J, leaving 12 bases between them. CDR3 length: 17 amino acids. Here the CDR3 DNA reads TGTGCCAGCTCACCACCGTCCGGGACAATCTCTGGAAACACCATATATTTT. Translation gives CASSPPSGTISGNTIYF.

The genes are TRBV29-1 and TRBJ2-2; D remains unclear. The CDR3 contains 13 residues. V lost 4 bases to trimming and J lost 0 bases, with 6 bases between them. Germline CDR1 is SQVTM and CDR2 is ANQGSEA. The CDR3 nucleotides read TGCAGCGTTGTGCAAGCGAACACCGGGGAGCTGTTTTTT. Encoded protein: CSVVQANTGELFF.

This clonotype was seen a handful of times. The chain combines TRBV15 with TRBJ1-4; no definite D call. Germline CDR1 reads LNHNV; CDR2 reads YYDKDF (reference sequence). CDR3 size: 16 residues. V lost 0 bases to trimming and J lost 8 bases, with 16 bases between them. Here the CDR3 reads CATSRDPGRVDEKLFF. DNA for the CDR3: TGTGCCACCAGCAGAGACCCTGGGCGTGTGGACGAAAAACTGTTTTTT.

This clonotype came up a few times. The rearrangement joins TRBV7-3 to TRBJ1-3; a possible D gene is TRBD1 (6 bases). Per germline, CDR1 SGHTA and CDR2 FQGTGA. V gave up 4 bases and J gave up 1 base, with 11 bases separating them. The CDR3 length is 15 residues. The CDR3: CASSSGGPSGNTIYF. CDR3 DNA: TGTGCCAGCAGCTCCGGGGGGCCATCTGGAAACACCATATATTTT.

A few counts support this clonotype. The chain combines TRBV5-1 with TRBJ1-2; D gene ambiguous. Trimming took off 0 bases at V and 0 bases at J, with 12 bases between the two ends. Germline V lookup: CDR1 SGHRS, CDR2 YFSETQ. The CDR3 spans 16 residues. The CDR3 nucleotides read TGCGCCAGCAGCTTGGAGGAGGCAGTGTCTAACTATGGCTACACCTTC. It specifies CASSLEEAVSNYGYTF.

The gene calls are TRBV15 and TRBJ2-7, with TRBD1 identical over 7 bases. The junction had 11 bases not matched to a gene; V was cut back by 1 base and J by 5 bases. CDR1 is LNHNV and CDR2 is YYDKDF in the germline V gene (reference sequence). This CDR3 has 16 amino acids. The chain's CDR3 is CATSRARQGHRNEQYF. As DNA, the CDR3 is TGTGCCACCAGCAGAGCCCGACAGGGACATCGGAACGAGCAGTACTTC.

This clonotype was detected a few times. The chain uses TRBV24-1 and TRBJ1-5; D gene uncertain. Germline V gives CDR1 KGHDR, CDR2 SFDVKD. V was cut by 4 bases and J by 6 bases, with 15 bases left in between. The CDR3 runs to 15 residues. As DNA, the CDR3 is TGTGCCACCAGTGACTTAGACGACCGTGGTCAGCCCCAGCATTTT. Amino acid sequence: CATSDLDDRGQPQHF.

This sequence joins TRBV10-3 and TRBJ2-5, with 8 bases that match TRBD1. The V gene's germline CDR1 is ENHRY and CDR2 SYGVKD. V lost 6 bases, J lost 3 bases, and 9 bases stayed unmatched. The CDR3 runs to 15 residues. CDR3 coding DNA: TGTGCCATCAGGAAGACTTCGGACAGGGAAGAGACCCAGTACTTC. It yields the protein CAIRKTSDREETQYF.

This chain connects TRBV27 to TRBJ2-5; TRBD1 matches at 7 bases. Germline lookup yields CDR1 MNHEY and CDR2 SMNVEV (reference sequence). Trimming removed 5 bases from V and 4 bases from J; junction bases left unmatched: 4. The CDR3 is made up of 13 amino acids. CDR3 protein: CASSPYRGETQYF. CDR3 coding DNA: TGTGCCAGCAGTCCCTACAGGGGAGAGACCCAGTACTTC.

The rearrangement uses TRBV29-1 and TRBJ2-1; 9 bases agree with TRBD1. V lost 4 bases, J lost 4 bases, and 5 bases stayed unmatched. Germline values: CDR1 SQVTM, CDR2 ANQGSEA. This CDR3 contains 14 residues. The CDR3 region is CSVVNRGLYNEQFF. The CDR3 DNA reads as TGCAGCGTTGTAAACAGGGGGCTTTACAATGAGCAGTTCTTC.

J is TRBJ2-3 and V is TRBV6-1, with D possibly being TRBD1 or TRBD2 (5 bases each). CDR1 and CDR2 (germline): MNHNS, SASEGT. This CDR3 is 15 amino acids long. V shed 7 bases and J shed 0 bases, with 14 bases lying between them. CDR3: CASNSVGTSTDTQYF. The CDR3 coding sequence is TGTGCCAGCAACTCCGTGGGGACGAGCACAGATACGCAGTATTTT.